Following are 11 T cell receptor beta chains from one sample sequenced in a study of shared clonotypes between healthy human individuals. Profiled with immunoSEQ multiplex PCR; TCRdb holds only in-frame clones, not every one. The sample lists millions of clones, approximately 94% occurring once. Sample: naive CD4+ T cells sorted from blood. As for subset: CD45RA+ positively selected. These receptors were obtained from a man between 18 and 35 years old in good health.

On this clone: Other nucleotide sequences from this sample produce the same CDR3. The rearrangement joins TRBV6-5 to TRBJ2-7, with 12 bases aligning to TRBD2. This CDR3 is 14 amino acids long. V shed 6 bases and J 2 bases; nucleotides not matched to a gene: 2. Germline CDR1 MNHEY, CDR2 SVGAGI. CDR3 coding DNA: TGTGCCAGCAGCCGACTAGCGGGGGCCTACGAGCAGTACTTC. Its protein product is CASSRLAGAYEQYF.

In its sample, this clone was seen once. This chain uses TRBV10-3 with TRBJ1-3; possible D gene TRBD1, 6 bases. Germline V gives CDR1 ENHRY, CDR2 SYGVKD. V shed 8 bases and J shed 0 bases, with 17 bases lying between them. CDR3 size: 16 residues. Written as DNA, the CDR3 is TGTGCCATCCTGGGTCAGGGGCTGTCCTCTGGAAACACCATATATTTT. Translation gives CAILGQGLSSGNTIYF.

The V gene is TRBV30, the J gene TRBJ1-1; D ambiguous. The CDR3 is 13 residues long. CDR1 and CDR2 from the germline V gene are GTSNPN and SVGIG (reference sequence). Trimming removed 5 bases from V and 1 base from J, with 11 bases in between. CDR3 sequence: CAWDFGGNTEAFF. CDR3 bases: TGTGCCTGGGATTTCGGAGGGAACACTGAAGCTTTCTTT. Using reference TRBV30 and TRBJ1-1 for the parts outside the CDR3, the full variable domain is SQTIHQWPATLVQPVGSPLSLECTVEGTSNPNLYWYRQAAGRGLQLLFYSVGIGQISSEVPQNLSASRPQDRQFILSSKKLLLSDSGFYLCAWDFGGNTEAFFGQGTRLTVV.

The chain recombines TRBV6-4 with TRBJ2-1; D may be TRBD2 (6 bases). V was trimmed by 3 bases and J by 3 bases, leaving 12 bases between them. Germline V lookup: CDR1 MRHNA, CDR2 SNTAGT. This CDR3 contains 15 residues. In nucleotides, the CDR3 is TGTGCCAGCAGTGAGTGGGGGGAAAACTACAATGAGCAGTTCTTC. This codes for CASSEWGENYNEQFF.

This clone was seen more than once but under ten times. Other DNA sequences in the same sample also yield this CDR3. The V gene is TRBV29-1, the J gene TRBJ1-2; D possibly corresponds to TRBD1 (5 bases). Germline V gene lookup returns CDR1 SQVTM and CDR2 ANQGSEA. V was trimmed by 7 bases and J by 2 bases, leaving 8 bases between them. The CDR3 contains 11 residues. CDR3 DNA: TGCAGCGGGGGGACGAACTATGGCTACACCTTC. It is translated as CSGGTNYGYTF.

The rearrangement uses TRBV4-2 and TRBJ1-2, with TRBD1 identical over 11 bases. The CDR3 has 14 amino acids. CDR1 and CDR2 from the germline V gene are LGHNA and YNFKEQ. The V segment lost 0 bases and the J segment 8 bases; nucleotides outside the gene matches: 2. In DNA form, the CDR3 reads TGTGCCAGCAGCCAAGAGGGACAGGGGGGCGGCTACACCTTC. This gives the protein CASSQEGQGGGYTF.

V usage is TRBV5-1 and J usage is TRBJ2-7; 7 nucleotides match TRBD2. This CDR3 spans 14 amino acids. The germline gives CDR1 SGHRS, CDR2 YFSETQ. The V and J ends lost 0 bases and 6 bases, in that order; junction bases with no gene match: 6. The CDR3 DNA reads TGCGCCAGCAGCTTGGGTATGTCGGGGGGCGAGCAGTACTTC. Translated, it gives CASSLGMSGGEQYF.

This chain connects TRBV6-5 to TRBJ1-3; no firm D call. Trimming took off 6 bases at V and 0 bases at J, with 9 bases between the two ends. Germline CDR1 MNHEY, CDR2 SVGAGI. There are 14 residues in the CDR3. DNA for the CDR3: TGTGCCAGCAGCAAACAGTTCTCTGGAAACACCATATATTTT. Protein: CASSKQFSGNTIYF.

In its sample, this clone was seen once. The chain recombines TRBV6-5 with TRBJ1-1; a weak D match, TRBD1 (5 bases). Germline loops: CDR1 MNHEY, CDR2 SVGAGI. V dropped 6 bases and J dropped 10 bases, with 15 bases sitting between them. CDR3 length: 12 amino acids. The CDR3 nucleotides are TGTGCCAGCAGCTCCGCGACAGATACAGCTTTCTTT. Encoded protein: CASSSATDTAFF.

The chain couples TRBV29-1 to TRBJ2-1; tentative D call: TRBD1 (6 bases). V was shortened by 6 bases and J by 8 bases, with 20 bases between the two germline ends. Germline CDR1 is SQVTM and CDR2 is ANQGSEA. This CDR3 has 14 amino acids. CDR3 loop: CSVVAGARRDEQFF. The CDR3 coding sequence is TGCAGCGTCGTTGCAGGGGCGCGGCGGGATGAGCAGTTCTTC.

Points on this clone: The sample carries other DNA sequences with the same CDR3. This chain connects TRBV19 to TRBJ1-1, with a possible D match to TRBD1 (5 bases). Trimming took off 6 bases at V and 4 bases at J, with 12 bases between the two ends. Germline V lookup: CDR1 LNHDA, CDR2 SQIVND (reference sequence). CDR3 length: 13 residues. The CDR3 is CASSSTGGTEAFF. The CDR3 DNA reads TGTGCCAGTAGCTCAACCGGGGGCACTGAAGCTTTCTTT.